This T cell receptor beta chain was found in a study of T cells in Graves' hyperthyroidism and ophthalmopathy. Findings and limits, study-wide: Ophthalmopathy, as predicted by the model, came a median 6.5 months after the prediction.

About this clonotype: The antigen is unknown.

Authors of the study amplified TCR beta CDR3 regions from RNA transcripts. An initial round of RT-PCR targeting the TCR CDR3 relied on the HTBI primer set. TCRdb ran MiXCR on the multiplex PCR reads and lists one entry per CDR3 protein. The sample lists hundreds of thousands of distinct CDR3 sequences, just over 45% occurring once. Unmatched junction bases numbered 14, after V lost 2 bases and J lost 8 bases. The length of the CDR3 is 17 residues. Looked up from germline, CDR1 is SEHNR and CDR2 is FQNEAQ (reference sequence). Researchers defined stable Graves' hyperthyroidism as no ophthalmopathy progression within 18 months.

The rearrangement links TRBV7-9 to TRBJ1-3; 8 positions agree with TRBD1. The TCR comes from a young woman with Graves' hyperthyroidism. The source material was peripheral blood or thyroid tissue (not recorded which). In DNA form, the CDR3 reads TGTGCCAGCAGCTTAAGCAGGGGGCGTCCCCTACGGTACACCATATATTTT. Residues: CASSLSRGRPLRYTIYF.